These T cell receptor beta chains were read from a single sample in a study of blood T cell repertoires in COVID-19. Assay used: immunoSEQ multiplex PCR; TCRdb lists only in-frame clones, some missing. The sample has roughly 200,000 clones, approximately 88% seen once. Sequencing was performed on peripheral blood. The receptors originated from a middle-aged woman with COVID-19, enrolled during active disease. Each CDR3 is given with its conserved first and last residue. The D gene is left open where the match is weak. A row's size may be missing; if present it is once, few, many or a size class.

>TRBJ2-3|.|.|TRBV19
TGTGCCAGTAGTACCACGGGACTAGATACGCAGTATTTT
CASSTTGLDTQYF
>TRBJ1-1|.|.|TRBV6-1
TGTGCCAGCAGCGAACATCTAAGGAACACTGAAGCTTTCTTT
CASSEHLRNTEAFF
>TRBJ1-1|.|TRBD1|TRBV27
TGTGCCAGCAGGCTAGGAGGGACAGAAAGGAACACTGAAGCTTTCTTT
CASRLGGTERNTEAFF
>TRBJ1-2|.|.|TRBV19
TGTGCCAGTAGTGGGGGCCTCAACGGGGATGGCTACACCTTC
CASSGGLNGDGYTF
>TRBJ1-2|.|TRBD1|TRBV2
TGTGCCAGCAGTCTGACAGGGAATGGCTACACCTTC
CASSLTGNGYTF
>TRBJ2-7|.|.|TRBV3-1/TRBV3-2
TGTGCCAGCAGCCTGAGCTCCTACGAGCAGTACTTC
CASSLSSYEQYF
>TRBJ2-7|once|TRBD2|TRBV5-1
TGCGCCAGCAGCTTGGGATTAGCGGGGGGCCGAATCTCCTACGAGCAGTACTTC
CASSLGLAGGRISYEQYF
>TRBJ1-2|.|.|TRBV10-2
TGCGCCAGCAGTCGGGGGGCGAGGAACTATGGCTACACCTTC
CASSRGARNYGYTF
>TRBJ2-5|once|TRBD2|TRBV7-7
TGTGCCAGCAGCACCGGGACTAGCGCAGAGACCCAGTACTTC
CASSTGTSAETQYF
>TRBJ1-3|.|.|TRBV7-6
TGTGCCAGCAGCCCTCGGGGATTGGGAAACACCATATATTTT
CASSPRGLGNTIYF
>TRBJ1-4|.|TRBD1|TRBV5-6
TGTGCCAGCAGTCCCGGGACAGGGAGAACTAATGAAAAACTGTTTTTT
CASSPGTGRTNEKLFF
>TRBJ1-4|.|.|TRBV14
TGTGCCAGCAGCCAAGGTCTAACAGTACAAGCCTTTTTT
CASSQGLTVQAFF
>TRBJ1-5|.|TRBD1|TRBV5-8
TGTGCCAGCAGCCCAACTCCAGGGGGGAAGGACTTATTTCAGCCCCAGCATTTT
CASSPTPGGKDLFQPQHF
>TRBJ1-2|once|.|TRBV19
TGTGCCAGTAGTATAGCAGATGGCTACACCTTC
CASSIADGYTF
>TRBJ1-1|.|.|TRBV5-1
TGCGCCAGCAGCTTGGGGAGTTTAAACCAGGGGACTGAAGCTTTCTTT
CASSLGSLNQGTEAFF
>TRBJ2-7|.|.|TRBV19
TGTGCCAGTAGTTCGTCCCCAACAGGGATCACCTACGAGCAGTACTTC
CASSSSPTGITYEQYF
>TRBJ1-1|once|.|TRBV7-2
TGTGCCAGCAGCTTTTTCCAGGCATTAGCGGGTGAAGCTTTCTTT
CASSFFQALAGEAFF
>TRBJ2-3|few|TRBD1|TRBV11-3
TGTGCCAGCAGCCACGGTGCGCAGGGGGCCAGATTGGATACGCAGTATTTT
CASSHGAQGARLDTQYF
>TRBJ1-2|few|TRBD1|TRBV7-9
TGTGCCAGCAGCCTCGGGACAGGGGGCGAGACCTTC
CASSLGTGGETF
>TRBJ1-4|.|.|TRBV3-1/TRBV3-2
TGTGCCAGCAGCCCAGAGTACAGGGTGAGGGAGGAAAAACTGTTTTTT
CASSPEYRVREEKLFF
>TRBJ1-2|once|.|TRBV7-9
TGTGCCAGCAGCAATAATATGCGTGGCTACACCTTC
CASSNNMRGYTF
>TRBJ1-5|once|.|TRBV19
TGTGCCAGTAGTATCTGGTACGCCGAGGTGGCCCAGCATTTT
CASSIWYAEVAQHF
>TRBJ1-2|.|.|TRBV7-9
TGTGCCAGCAGCTTCAGGGGCAGTAATGGCTACACCTTC
CASSFRGSNGYTF
>TRBJ2-3|.|.|TRBV27
TGTGCCAGCAGTTTAAATCCGATCGTCGGGGATACGCAGTATTTT
CASSLNPIVGDTQYF
>TRBJ1-2|.|TRBD1|TRBV11-2
TGTGCCAGCAGCTTAAGACAGGGGGACAACTATGGCTACACCTTC
CASSLRQGDNYGYTF
>TRBJ1-2|.|.|TRBV5-4
TGTGCCAGCACCTTATACAGGGAGCATGGCTACACCTTC
CASTLYREHGYTF
>TRBJ1-5|few|TRBD1|TRBV7-8
TGTGCCAGCAGCTTAGTCGTCGGGACAGGGATCAGCAATCAGCCCCAGCATTTT
CASSLVVGTGISNQPQHF
>TRBJ1-2|.|.|TRBV19
TGTGCCAGTAGTATCCCGGGGAAGGGCTACACCTTC
CASSIPGKGYTF
>TRBJ1-2|.|.|TRBV25-1
TGTGCCAGCAGTGTCTCCGCCAGGGCTGGCTACACCTTC
CASSVSARAGYTF
>TRBJ2-7|.|.|TRBV6-6
TGTGCCAGCAGTTACTCGGTGAACAGGATTAACTACGAGCAGTACTTC
CASSYSVNRINYEQYF
>TRBJ2-4|.|TRBD1|TRBV27
TGTGCCAGCACCCGGGACAGGCAGGGCATTCAGTACTTC
CASTRDRQGIQYF
>TRBJ1-2|.|.|TRBV5-4
TGTGCCAGCAGCTTCCCGGGAGGGGCAGCCTATGGCTACACCTTC
CASSFPGGAAYGYTF
>TRBJ1-1|.|TRBD1|TRBV18
TGTGCCAGCGCCACAGGGGGCCGGAACACTGAAGCTTTCTTT
CASATGGRNTEAFF
>TRBJ1-1|few|.|TRBV7-9
TGTGCCAGCAGCTTGACGACAGGGAACACTGAAGCTTTCTTT
CASSLTTGNTEAFF
>TRBJ2-7|.|TRBD1|TRBV29-1
TGCAGCGTGGGACAGGGTAGGTACGAGCAGTACTTC
CSVGQGRYEQYF
>TRBJ2-7|.|.|TRBV27
TGTGCCAGCGGGTTGCCGGGAATTAGTGCCTACGAGCAGTACTTC
CASGLPGISAYEQYF
>TRBJ2-3|.|.|TRBV2
TGTGCCAGCAGCTCCCATAAGGGGGATGCAGATACGCAGTATTTT
CASSSHKGDADTQYF
>TRBJ1-3|few|.|TRBV25-1
TGTGCCAGCAGCCCCCACACAGGTATCGGAAACACCATATATTTT
CASSPHTGIGNTIYF
>TRBJ2-5|.|.|TRBV9
TGTGCCAGCAGCGTAGTAGGGGGTGGAGAGACCCAGTACTTC
CASSVVGGGETQYF
>TRBJ1-4|.|.|TRBV5-1
TGCGCCAGCAGCCCTCAGGGGCTTAATGAAAAACTGTTTTTT
CASSPQGLNEKLFF
>TRBJ2-3|.|TRBD1|TRBV19
TGTGCCAGTCTGGACAGGTCCACAGATACGCAGTATTTT
CASLDRSTDTQYF
>TRBJ2-7|.|.|TRBV28
TGTGCCAGCAGCCCCGGGGGAGCGATTTCCTACGAGCAGTACTTC
CASSPGGAISYEQYF
>TRBJ1-1|.|TRBD1|TRBV2
TGTGCCAGCAGTGAAGGGGACAGGGTGGACACTGAAGCTTTCTTT
CASSEGDRVDTEAFF
>TRBJ1-2|.|.|TRBV14
TGTGCCAGCAGCCAAGATCAAAGGACAAGGAACTATGGCTACACCTTC
CASSQDQRTRNYGYTF
>TRBJ2-2|.|TRBD2|TRBV7-8
TGTGCCAGCAGCTCACGACTAGCGGGGGGCACCGGGGAGCTGTTTTTT
CASSSRLAGGTGELFF
>TRBJ2-7|.|TRBD1|TRBV19
TGTGCCAGTAGTGCGGGACAGGGGGCGATCTACGAGCAGTACTTC
CASSAGQGAIYEQYF
>TRBJ1-4|.|.|TRBV14
TGTGCCAGCAGCCAAGAGTCATCCGGAGGTACTAATGAAAAACTGTTTTTT
CASSQESSGGTNEKLFF
>TRBJ2-7|.|.|TRBV3-1/TRBV3-2
TGTGCCAGCAGCCAAGGTAAAGGGAGCTCCTACGAGCAGTACTTC
CASSQGKGSSYEQYF
>TRBJ2-3|once|.|TRBV7-9
TGTGCCAGCAGCCCCTCGGGTCAGCGAACCCCAGATACGCAGTATTTT
CASSPSGQRTPDTQYF
>TRBJ1-5|.|TRBD1|TRBV28
TGTGCCAGCAGTTCCGGACAGGCCTTGGGGCCCCAGCATTTT
CASSSGQALGPQHF
>TRBJ2-1|.|TRBD2|TRBV12-5
TGTGCTAGTGGCGGGACTAGCGGGCTGACCTACAATGAGCAGTTCTTC
CASGGTSGLTYNEQFF
>TRBJ2-5|once|TRBD2|TRBV7-2
TGTGCCAGCAGCTTGACCGGGACTAGCAGGATCGAGACCCAGTACTTC
CASSLTGTSRIETQYF
>TRBJ1-1|.|.|TRBV5-4
TGTGCCAGCAGCTTGGTTGGAGGGCTCGCGAACACTGAAGCTTTCTTT
CASSLVGGLANTEAFF